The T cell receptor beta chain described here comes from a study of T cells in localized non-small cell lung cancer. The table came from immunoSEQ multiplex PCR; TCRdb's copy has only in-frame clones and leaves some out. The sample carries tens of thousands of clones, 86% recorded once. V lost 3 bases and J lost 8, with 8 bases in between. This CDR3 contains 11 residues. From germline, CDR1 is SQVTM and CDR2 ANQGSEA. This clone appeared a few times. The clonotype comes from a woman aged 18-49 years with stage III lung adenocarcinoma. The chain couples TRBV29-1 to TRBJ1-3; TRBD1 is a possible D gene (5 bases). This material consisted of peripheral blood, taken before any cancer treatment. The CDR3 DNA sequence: TGCAGCGTTGAGACGGGGGACACCATATATTTT. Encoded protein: CSVETGDTIYF.